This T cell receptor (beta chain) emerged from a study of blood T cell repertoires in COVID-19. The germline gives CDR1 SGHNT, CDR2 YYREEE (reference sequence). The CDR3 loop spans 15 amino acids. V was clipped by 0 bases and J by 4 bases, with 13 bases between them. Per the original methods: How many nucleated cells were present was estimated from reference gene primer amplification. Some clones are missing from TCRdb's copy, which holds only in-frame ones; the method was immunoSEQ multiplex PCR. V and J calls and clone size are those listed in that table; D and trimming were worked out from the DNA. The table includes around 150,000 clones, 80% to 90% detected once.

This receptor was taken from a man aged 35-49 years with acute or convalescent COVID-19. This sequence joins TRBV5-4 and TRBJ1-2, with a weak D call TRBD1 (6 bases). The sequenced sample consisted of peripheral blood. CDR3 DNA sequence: TGTGCCAGCAGCTTGGTGGCGGACAGCGCCTATGGCTACACCTTC. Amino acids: CASSLVADSAYGYTF.